The 14 T cell receptor beta chains in this list originate from one sample, sequenced in a study of identical twins. Via MiXCR, TCRdb re-called the 5' RACE reads, giving one row per CDR3 protein. This table holds around 1.7 million distinct CDR3 sequences, about 30% found once. The specimen was cord blood. The source of these receptors is a newborn girl in good health.

The chain uses TRBV7-9 and TRBJ2-4; D may be TRBD1 or TRBD2 (5 bases each). The CDR3 spans 15 residues. Germline loops: CDR1 SEHNR, CDR2 FQNEAQ (reference sequence). V lost 5 bases and J 2 bases, leaving 13 bases between the germline ends. The CDR3 sequence: CASSHIPGPKNIQYF. The CDR3 nucleotides are TGTGCCAGCAGCCATATACCGGGACCCAAAAACATTCAGTACTTC.

As to this clonotype: It is likely a read error: a sequence one base away is far more abundant. The V call is TRBV7-9, the J call TRBJ2-1; D is uncertain. The CDR3 runs to 11 residues. CDR1 and CDR2 from the germline V gene are SEHNR and FQNEAQ (reference sequence). The DNA of the CDR3 is TGTTCCAGCAGCTTACACAATGAGCAGTTCTTC. Its protein is CSSSLHNEQFF.

The V and J genes are TRBV9 and TRBJ1-4, with no clear D. V lost 1 base to trimming and J lost 4 bases, with 11 bases between them. There are 15 residues in the CDR3. CDR1 and CDR2 (germline): SGDLS, YYNGEE. CDR3 sequence (DNA): TGTGCCAGCAGCGTAACGGCGATTAATAATGAAAAACTGTTTTTT. Translation: CASSVTAINNEKLFF. Based on the CDR3 plus reference TRBV9 and TRBJ1-4, the full variable domain is DSGVTQTPKHLITATGQRVTLRCSPRSGDLSVYWYQQSLDQGLQFLIQYYNGEERAKGNILERFSAQQFPDLHSELNLSSLELGDSALYFCASSVTAINNEKLFFGSGTQLSVL.

This clonotype was observed at least ten times. CDR3 sequence: CASSGLAGAEQYF. The CDR3 DNA is TGTGCCAGCAGCGGACTAGCGGGGGCCGAGCAGTACTTC. V usage is TRBV28 and J usage is TRBJ2-7; 13 bases align to TRBD2. V was pared by 6 bases and J by 6 bases, with 2 bases of the junction left unmatched. The CDR3 covers 13 residues. Germline V gives CDR1 MDHEN, CDR2 SYDVKM.

This clonotype was detected only a few times. The chain links TRBV25-1 to TRBJ2-2; D not certain. The CDR3 has 15 residues. CDR1 and CDR2 (germline): MGHDK, SYGVNS. V dropped 2 bases and J dropped 5 bases, with 12 bases sitting between them. The CDR3 loop is CASSELSTSTGELFF. CDR3 DNA: TGTGCCAGCAGTGAACTCTCCACTTCGACCGGGGAGCTGTTTTTT.

CDR3 bases: TGTGCCAGCAGCCCAGGTAGCCAGCCCCAGCATTTT. Protein: CASSPGSQPQHF. The gene calls are TRBV7-8 and TRBJ1-5; D gene ambiguous. The CDR3 has 12 amino acids. The germline gives CDR1 SGHVS, CDR2 FQNEAQ. Trimming removed 5 bases at V and 7 bases at J, with 9 bases between. The variable domain in full, with the rest retrieved from reference TRBV7-8 and TRBJ1-5, is GAGVSQSPRYKVAKRGQDVALRCDPISGHVSLFWYQQALGQGPEFLTYFQNEAQLDKSGLPSDRFFAERPEGSVSTLKIQRTQQEDSAVYLCASSPGSQPQHFGDGTRLSIL.

This sequence joins TRBV5-1 and TRBJ2-3; D ambiguous. V shed 1 base and J shed 5 bases, with 11 bases lying between them. The CDR3 consists of 14 residues. The V gene's germline CDR1 is SGHRS and CDR2 YFSETQ. Here the CDR3 DNA reads TGCGCCAGCAGCTTGAGGGCTAAGGGAGATACGCAGTATTTT. As protein: CASSLRAKGDTQYF.

As for this clonotype: Germline and junction disagree at one end, which may indicate a read error. CDR3 amino acids: CASSNPRGRSYNGQFF. The CDR3, as DNA: TGTGCCAGCAGCAATCCGCGGGGGCGCTCCTACAATGGGCAGTTCTTC. The chain uses TRBV6-6 and TRBJ2-1; D is possibly TRBD2 (7 bases). CDR1 and CDR2 from the germline V gene are MNHNY and SVGAGI (reference sequence). This CDR3 has 16 amino acids.

J is TRBJ2-1 and V is TRBV11-2; 9 bases align to TRBD2. V gave up 5 bases and J gave up 0 bases; unmatched junction bases: 14. This CDR3 region has 19 residues. The germline CDR1 and CDR2 sequences are SGHAT and FQNNGV. The CDR3 DNA follows: TGTGCCAGCAGCCACATCGGGACTAGCTCTGACCACTCCTACAATGAGCAGTTCTTC. It encodes CASSHIGTSSDHSYNEQFF.

J is TRBJ2-1 and V is TRBV6-5, with 10 bases fitting TRBD1. The trim removed 0 bases at V and 6 bases at J, leaving 2 bases unmatched. The CDR3 sequence is 15 residues long. Germline-derived CDR1 and CDR2 are MNHEY and SVGAGI. CDR3 loop: CASSYSGQGSNEQFF. DNA for the CDR3: TGTGCCAGCAGTTACTCGGGACAGGGGTCCAATGAGCAGTTCTTC.

In DNA, the CDR3 is TGTGCCAGCAGTTGGGGGAAAAGGTACACTGAAGCTTTCTTT. Translation gives CASSWGKRYTEAFF. The J gene is TRBJ1-1, the V gene TRBV12-3 or TRBV12-4, with D possibly TRBD1 on 5 matching bases. The CDR3 has 14 residues. V was trimmed by 4 bases and J by 3 bases, leaving 12 bases between them.

This clonotype was found a few times. A much more abundant neighbour one base away suggests this may be a read error. The chain couples TRBV7-2 to TRBJ2-1, with TRBD2 identical over 7 bases. Unmatched junction bases numbered 2, after V lost 0 bases and J lost 0 bases. This CDR3 comprises 16 residues. Germline V gene data show CDR1 as SGHTA and CDR2 as FQGNSA. DNA of the CDR3: TGTGCCAGCAGCTTAGCGCGGGGGAGCTCCTACAATGAGCAGTTCTTC. It encodes CASSLARGSSYNEQFF.

The gene calls are TRBV7-2 and TRBJ2-7, with 7 bases fitting TRBD1. CDR3 size: 15 residues. The germline V gene has CDR1 SGHTA and CDR2 FQGNSA. With V trimmed by 0 bases and J by 3 bases, 5 bases remained unmatched. CDR3 protein: CASSLAGGVNYEQYF. The CDR3 nucleotides read TGTGCCAGCAGCTTAGCAGGGGGCGTTAACTACGAGCAGTACTTC.

The table lists this clonotype with a count of one. The CDR3 coding sequence is TGCAGTGCTAGAGTCCGGGACACACACACCGGGGAGCTGTTTTTT. Residues: CSARVRDTHTGELFF. The J gene is TRBJ2-2, the V gene TRBV20-1, with a weak D call TRBD1 (6 bases). The CDR3 spans 15 residues. Germline values: CDR1 DFQATT, CDR2 SNEGSKA (reference sequence). V was pared by 1 base and J by 3 bases, with 12 bases between.